These 15 T cell receptor beta chains originate from one sample sequenced in a study of T-cell reconstitution after alpha-beta-depleted transplantation in children (dated by TCRdb to the mid-2010s). The treatment or condition label of this sample denotes: allogeneic hematopoietic cell transplantation with graft depleted of TCRalphabeta T cells and CD19 B cells. Receptor amplification or capture employed PCR. Sequencing used an Illumina HiSeq 2500. TCR libraries were prepared with molecular barcoding, using unique molecular identifiers to normalize TCRbeta repertoire quantification. The public reads were reanalyzed by TCRdb: fastp trimming at Q25, MiXCR alignment, in-frame beta chains only. Each entry merges the rows of one CDR3 protein and shows their most common DNA and genes. The sample data list 300,000 to 400,000 distinct CDR3 sequences, and 15% to 20% of these were observed just once. The ten largest clones take up 35% to 50% of the sample.

The starting material was PBMCs, mostly from graft donor cells, obtained 360 days after TCRalphabeta/CD19-depleted stem cell transplant. These receptors were collected from a male patient aged 2-9 years who had a stem cell transplant for acute lymphoblastic leukemia, so the T cells may come from the graft donor.

The chain links TRBV10-3 to TRBJ2-7; 8 nucleotides agree with TRBD2. The CDR3 is made up of 14 amino acids. Looked up from germline, CDR1 is ENHRY and CDR2 is SYGVKD. The V gene end was trimmed by 3 bases and the J gene end by 3 bases; junction bases not matched to a gene: 4. CDR3 residues: CAISESTSGYEQYF. In DNA, the CDR3 is TGTGCCATCAGTGAATCTACTAGCGGCTACGAGCAGTACTTC.

In this sample, this clonotype turned up a few times. The chain couples TRBV29-1 to TRBJ2-1, with 13 positions matching TRBD2. CDR3 length: 16 residues. Trimming at V came to 7 bases and at J to 4 bases, leaving 10 bases not matched to a gene. The germline V gene encodes CDR1 SQVTM and CDR2 ANQGSEA. DNA of the CDR3: TGCAGCGCCGGACTAGCGGGAGCCCGAGTATACAATGAGCAGTTCTTC. Encoded protein: CSAGLAGARVYNEQFF.

This clonotype came up many times. V and J are TRBV28 and TRBJ2-1; tentative D call: TRBD1 (6 bases). Germline values: CDR1 MDHEN, CDR2 SYDVKM. This CDR3 has 13 residues. V was clipped by 8 bases and J by 2 bases, with 10 bases between them. CDR3 in amino acids: CASGQGTYNEQFF. CDR3 nucleotide sequence: TGTGCCAGCGGCCAGGGGACCTACAATGAGCAGTTCTTC.

This clonotype was seen a handful of times. The genes are TRBV7-9 and TRBJ1-6; TRBD1 is a possible D gene (5 bases). Germline V gene data show CDR1 as SEHNR and CDR2 as FQNEAQ (reference sequence). This CDR3 is built from 12 residues. V dropped 5 bases and J dropped 11 bases, with 10 bases sitting between them. As DNA, the CDR3 is TGTGCCAGCAGCGCAAGAGGGGCACCCCTCCACTTT. This codes for CASSARGAPLHF.

This clonotype appeared a few times. CDR3 region: CASSQDGGGRAGETQYF. The CDR3 nucleotides are TGTGCCAGCAGCCAAGATGGTGGAGGGAGGGCCGGAGAGACCCAGTACTTC. The V and J genes are TRBV4-2 and TRBJ2-5; 7 nucleotides align to TRBD2. V lost 0 bases to trimming and J lost 4 bases; unmatched junction nucleotides: 11. Germline V gene sequence: CDR1 LGHNA, CDR2 YNFKEQ. The CDR3 has 17 residues.

This sequence joins TRBV4-1 and TRBJ2-2; tentative D call: TRBD1 (6 bases). CDR3 length: 17 amino acids. Per the germline V gene, CDR1 is MGHRA and CDR2 is YSYEKL. V lost 0 bases and J 1 base, leaving 12 bases between the germline ends. This CDR3 is CASSQDGSQGNTGELFF. The CDR3 bases are TGCGCCAGCAGCCAAGATGGTTCACAGGGGAACACCGGGGAGCTGTTTTTT.

This clonotype was counted only a few times. This chain connects TRBV15 to TRBJ2-3, with D hard to call. Germline lookup yields CDR1 LNHNV and CDR2 YYDKDF (reference sequence). Trimming removed 4 bases from V and 0 bases from J, with 5 bases in between. The CDR3 runs to 13 residues. As DNA, the CDR3 is TGTGCCACCAGCATCAGGAGCACAGATACGCAGTATTTT. Protein sequence: CATSIRSTDTQYF.

Ten or more counts support this clonotype. The V gene is TRBV12-3 or TRBV12-4, the J gene TRBJ2-7, with D tentatively TRBD2 (5 bases). The V end lost 3 bases, the J end lost 12 bases, and 15 bases lay between the germline ends. CDR3 length equals 12 residues. CDR3 coding DNA: TGTGCCAGCAGTTTTGACTACCCACCGCGGTACTTC. Its translation is CASSFDYPPRYF.

V gene TRBV4-1 combines with J gene TRBJ1-1; no firm D call. Germline CDR1 is MGHRA and CDR2 is YSYEKL. The CDR3 extends over 14 amino acids. The V end was cut by 1 base, the J end by 4 bases, with 10 bases between. The CDR3, as DNA: TGCGCCAGCAGCCAAGGTGCCCGTAGCACTGAAGCTTTCTTT. This encodes CASSQGARSTEAFF.

Only a few counts were recorded for this clonotype. This chain connects TRBV5-5 to TRBJ2-3; D unclear. Deletions cut 1 base from V and 1 base from J, with 7 bases between. The CDR3 runs 14 residues. Looked up from germline, CDR1 is SGHKS and CDR2 is YYEKEE (reference sequence). CDR3 protein: CASSLWRGTDTQYF. CDR3 sequence (DNA): TGTGCCAGCAGCTTGTGGCGCGGCACAGATACGCAGTATTTT.

The gene calls are TRBV5-1 and TRBJ2-1; TRBD1 is a possible D gene (6 bases). Per germline, CDR1 SGHRS and CDR2 YFSETQ. The CDR3 sequence is 16 residues long. The V gene lost 4 bases and the J gene lost 5 bases, with 19 bases spanning the gap. The CDR3 sequence is CASSDKQGARNNEQFF. The CDR3, as DNA: TGCGCCAGCAGCGACAAACAGGGCGCGCGAAACAATGAGCAGTTCTTC.

The J gene is TRBJ1-1, the V gene TRBV20-1, with a possible D match to TRBD1 (6 bases). V was pared by 3 bases and J by 0 bases, with 17 bases between. In germline, CDR1 is DFQATT, CDR2 SNEGSKA (reference sequence). This CDR3 comprises 16 residues. The CDR3 bases are TGCAGTGCTAGTTTCCCTTGGACAGCCATGAACACTGAAGCTTTCTTT. This gives the protein CSASFPWTAMNTEAFF.

The chain uses TRBV12-3 or TRBV12-4 and TRBJ2-2; D is unresolved. The CDR3 runs to 14 residues. Between the trimmed V and J ends, which lost 2 bases and 2 bases, there was a span of 6 bases. The CDR3 here is CASSLWRNTGELFF. In DNA form, the CDR3 reads TGTGCCAGCAGTTTATGGAGAAACACCGGGGAGCTGTTTTTT.

This clonotype came up a few times. The CDR3 nucleotides read TGTGCCAGCAGTTTACAGGAGTCCCGATTTGATGTGCAGTTCTTC. It encodes CASSLQESRFDVQFF. The V call is TRBV27, the J call TRBJ2-1; no clear D gene. The CDR3 runs 15 residues. The V and J ends lost 2 bases and 12 bases respectively, with 20 bases between them. The germline V gene encodes CDR1 MNHEY and CDR2 SMNVEV (reference sequence).

Notes on this clonotype: One end of the junction is discordant with germline, which a read error may explain. V usage is TRBV5-1 and J usage is TRBJ2-7; D not resolved. Germline CDR1 SGHRS, CDR2 YFSETQ. There are 13 residues in the CDR3. Written as DNA, the CDR3 is TGCGCCAGCAGCTTGGCTCAGTCCTACGAGCAGCACTTC. Its protein product is CASSLAQSYEQHF.